Below are 30 T cell receptor beta chains sequenced from a single sample in a study of cytomegalovirus exposure and HLA in healthy donors. It was with 60 Vbeta and 13 Jbeta primers that the PCR ran. Clones were sequenced by immunoSEQ multiplex PCR, and TCRdb holds only the in-frame ones, with some missing. Seen here are under 200,000 clones, approximately 81% observed once, and the top ten hold about 1.5%. The sample consisted of PBMCs. All receptors derive from a middle-aged man in good health and CMV-seropositive.

This chain joins TRBV15 and TRBJ1-5; D might be TRBD1 (6 bases). CDR1 is LNHNV and CDR2 is YYDKDF in the germline V gene (reference sequence). The CDR3 contains 18 residues. V lost 0 bases to trimming and J lost 0 bases, with 15 bases between them. Here the CDR3 reads CATSREVIQGYSNQPQHF. The CDR3 DNA follows: TGTGCCACCAGCAGAGAGGTAATACAGGGTTATAGCAATCAGCCCCAGCATTTT.

The count of this clone is one. The chain links TRBV10-2 to TRBJ2-7; 7 nucleotides align to TRBD1. Per germline, CDR1 WSHSY and CDR2 SAAADI. The CDR3 runs 16 residues. Trimming at V came to 6 bases and at J to 2 bases, leaving 13 bases not matched to a gene. Here the CDR3 reads CASRDPRSGTAYEQYF. DNA of the CDR3: TGCGCCAGCAGGGATCCTAGGTCCGGGACAGCCTACGAGCAGTACTTC.

J is TRBJ1-1 and V is TRBV14; D is ambiguous. Trimming took 4 bases from V and 5 from J, leaving 17 bases between them. The CDR3 is 15 residues long. The germline V gene encodes CDR1 SGHDN and CDR2 FVKESK. The CDR3 here is CASSPWEGEDTEAFF. CDR3 DNA: TGTGCCAGCAGCCCCTGGGAGGGAGAGGATACTGAAGCTTTCTTT.

The rearrangement joins TRBV7-2 to TRBJ2-2, with TRBD2 identical over 13 bases. Germline V gives CDR1 SGHTA, CDR2 FQGNSA. CDR3 size: 15 residues. After removal of 5 bases from V and 5 bases from J, the junction contained 2 bases not matched to a gene. This CDR3 is CASSLTSGRTGELFF. The CDR3 DNA reads TGTGCCAGCAGCCTGACTAGCGGGAGGACCGGGGAGCTGTTTTTT.

The J gene is TRBJ1-2, the V gene TRBV6-1; the match to TRBD1 covers 8 bases. The CDR3 length is 14 residues. Germline CDR1 MNHNS, CDR2 SASEGT. V was pared by 3 bases and J by 8 bases, with 8 bases of the junction left unmatched. The CDR3 sequence is CASSERGTGRGYTF. In nucleotides, the CDR3 is TGTGCCAGCAGTGAGAGGGGGACAGGTCGAGGCTACACCTTC.

V gene TRBV9 combines with J gene TRBJ2-7; TRBD2 matches 9 bases. The germline V gene encodes CDR1 SGDLS and CDR2 YYNGEE. This CDR3 region has 15 residues. V lost 7 bases, J lost 2 bases, and 10 bases stayed unmatched. CDR3 coding DNA: TGTGCCAGCGGGCCGGGACTAGCTGAAACCTACGAGCAGTACTTC. Protein product: CASGPGLAETYEQYF.

The chain uses TRBV5-6 and TRBJ1-5; possibly TRBD1 for D (5 bases). The CDR3 has 13 residues. With 1 base removed from V and 6 bases from J, the gap between germline ends came to 8 bases. Germline-derived CDR1 and CDR2 are SGHDT and YYEEEE. In DNA, the CDR3 is TGTGCCAGCAGCTTGCGGGGGAGTCAGCCCCAGCATTTT. This gives the protein CASSLRGSQPQHF. The full variable domain, rest sourced from reference TRBV5-6 and TRBJ1-5, is DAGVTQSPTHLIKTRGQQVTLRCSPKSGHDTVSWYQQALGQGPQFIFQYYEEEERQRGNFPDRFSGHQFPNYSSELNVNALLLGDSALYLCASSLRGSQPQHFGDGTRLSIL.

V gene TRBV18 combines with J gene TRBJ2-3, with D unresolved. The CDR3 sequence is 19 residues long. V lost 3 bases and J 0 bases, leaving 22 bases between the germline ends. Germline values: CDR1 KGHSH, CDR2 LQKENI. The CDR3 sequence: CASSPPRFSGGLSTDTQYF. CDR3 DNA sequence: TGTGCCAGCTCACCGCCTCGATTTTCCGGTGGGCTTAGCACAGATACGCAGTATTTT.

The V gene is TRBV19, the J gene TRBJ2-5, with 7 bases lining up with TRBD2. The germline V gene has CDR1 LNHDA and CDR2 SQIVND (reference sequence). This CDR3 is 14 amino acids long. The J segment lost 0 bases and the V segment lost 6 bases, leaving 4 bases of the junction unmatched. The CDR3 DNA sequence: TGTGCCAGTAGGCCTAGCGGCTACCAAGAGACCCAGTACTTC. As protein: CASRPSGYQETQYF.

This chain links TRBV5-8 with TRBJ2-1; 14 bases line up with TRBD2. V lost 4 bases and J lost 6; bases outside the gene matches: 6. The CDR3 spans 16 residues. The V gene's germline CDR1 is SGHTS and CDR2 YDEGEE. The CDR3, as DNA: TGTGCCAGCAGCCGACGACTAGCGGGGGGGCTCAATGAGCAGTTCTTC. This codes for CASSRRLAGGLNEQFF.

The chain joins TRBV30 to TRBJ1-1; D gene uncertain. The CDR3 length is 11 residues. Germline V gene lookup returns CDR1 GTSNPN and CDR2 SVGIG (reference sequence). V was cut by 4 bases and J by 7 bases, with 10 bases left in between. CDR3 coding DNA: TGTGCCTGGAAGGGAGGCAGTGAAGCTTTCTTT. Translation gives CAWKGGSEAFF.

The sample holds one count of this clone. The chain couples TRBV7-3 to TRBJ1-1, with 9 bases fitting TRBD1. Germline CDR1 and CDR2: SGHTA and FQGTGA. This CDR3 has 13 amino acids. Trimming cost V 5 bases and J 5 bases; bases outside gene matches: 3. CDR3 nucleotide sequence: TGTGCCAGCAGCATAGACAGGGGGACTGAAGCTTTCTTT. Translated, it gives CASSIDRGTEAFF.

This clone was counted between two and nine times. The CDR3 loop is CASSLRGNYGYTF. The CDR3 DNA reads TGTGCCAGCAGTTTAAGGGGGAACTATGGCTACACCTTC. The chain uses TRBV28 and TRBJ1-2, with D tentatively TRBD1 (6 bases). Trimming pared 2 bases from V and 2 bases from J, leaving 6 bases between. The germline CDR1 and CDR2 sequences are MDHEN and SYDVKM. There are 13 residues in the CDR3.

The CDR3 coding sequence is TGTGCCTGGGGGGATTGGACTAGCGGGACTTACTCTGGGGCCAACGTCCTGACTTTC. Translating it yields CAWGDWTSGTYSGANVLTF. This chain connects TRBV30 to TRBJ2-6; TRBD2 agrees at 12 bases. The V gene end was trimmed by 5 bases and the J gene end by 0 bases; junction bases not matched to a gene: 11. Germline V CDR1 and CDR2: GTSNPN, SVGIG (reference sequence). CDR3 length: 19 residues.

This clone was seen a single time. The chain recombines TRBV28 with TRBJ1-4; maybe TRBD1 (6 bases). Deletions cut 5 bases from V and 5 bases from J, with 15 bases between. Looked up from germline, CDR1 is MDHEN and CDR2 is SYDVKM. This CDR3 is 15 amino acids long. Written as DNA, the CDR3 is TGTGCCAGCAGTCCCCCCCAGGGGTGGAATGAAAAACTGTTTTTT. It is translated as CASSPPQGWNEKLFF.

The V gene is TRBV18, the J gene TRBJ1-2; D is undetermined. Trimming shortened V by 5 bases and J by 2 bases, and 12 bases separated the two germline ends. This CDR3 contains 14 residues. CDR1 and CDR2 (germline): KGHSH, LQKENI. The chain's CDR3 is CASSTVSRNYGYTF. CDR3 nucleotide sequence: TGTGCCAGCTCAACAGTTTCTCGAAACTATGGCTACACCTTC.

The J gene is TRBJ2-3, the V gene TRBV27; 7 positions agree with TRBD2. V shed 4 bases, J shed 1 base, and the junction held 2 bases outside the gene matches. CDR1 is MNHEY and CDR2 is SMNVEV in the germline V gene (reference sequence). The CDR3 spans 14 residues. The CDR3 DNA follows: TGTGCCAGCAGTTGGACTAGTGGCACAGATACGCAGTATTTT. It translates to CASSWTSGTDTQYF.

The CDR3 sequence: CASSGQAPLEKLFF. In DNA form, the CDR3 reads TGTGCCAGCAGTGGACAGGCGCCTCTGGAAAAACTGTTTTTT. The chain employs TRBV2 and TRBJ1-4, with D possibly being TRBD1 (6 bases). V lost 4 bases to trimming and J lost 8 bases, with 14 bases between them. Germline CDR1 SNHLY, CDR2 FYNNEI. The CDR3 consists of 14 residues.

This clone was seen a handful of times. The V gene is TRBV6-5, the J gene TRBJ1-2; no definite D call. The germline V gene encodes CDR1 MNHEY and CDR2 SVGAGI. CDR3 length: 13 amino acids. V lost 4 bases and J 2 bases, leaving 8 bases between the germline ends. The CDR3 spells CASSFERNYGYTF. The CDR3 region has the DNA TGTGCCAGCAGTTTCGAACGGAACTATGGCTACACCTTC.

This chain links TRBV7-9 with TRBJ2-7, with a tentative D call TRBD2 (6 bases). V was clipped by 6 bases and J by 6 bases, with 15 bases between them. Germline V gene sequence: CDR1 SEHNR, CDR2 FQNEAQ (reference sequence). The CDR3 has 13 residues. Here the CDR3 reads CASSRLEQREQYF. In nucleotides, the CDR3 is TGTGCCAGCAGTCGACTAGAGCAACGCGAGCAGTACTTC.

As to this clone: Distinct nucleotide sequences in the sample also encode this CDR3. In DNA, the CDR3 is TGTGCCAGCAGCGACAGGGTAAGGCAGCCCCAGCATTTT. Translation gives CASSDRVRQPQHF. This chain joins TRBV6-1 and TRBJ1-5; 7 nucleotides align to TRBD1. The CDR3 has 13 residues. Germline V gene lookup returns CDR1 MNHNS and CDR2 SASEGT. The J segment lost 7 bases and the V segment lost 6 bases, leaving 6 bases of the junction unmatched.

The chain is built from TRBV6-1 and TRBJ2-7; 7 nucleotides agree with TRBD2. The CDR3 runs 12 residues. V lost 4 bases and J lost 4; bases outside the gene matches: 1. The germline V gene encodes CDR1 MNHNS and CDR2 SASEGT. The CDR3 DNA sequence: TGTGCCAGCAGTGGGGAGGGATACGAGCAGTACTTC. Its translation is CASSGEGYEQYF.

V usage is TRBV2 and J usage is TRBJ1-1; 9 bases map to TRBD1. The trim removed 8 bases at V and 5 bases at J, leaving 12 bases unmatched. The CDR3 is made up of 15 amino acids. Germline V gives CDR1 SNHLY, CDR2 FYNNEI. DNA for the CDR3: TGTGCCAGCCAGCGGATACAGGGGGCGAAGACTGAAGCTTTCTTT. Translated: CASQRIQGAKTEAFF.

The chain has TRBV2 and TRBJ2-6; a weak D match, TRBD2 (5 bases). The CDR3 is made up of 13 amino acids. V was cut by 9 bases and J by 0 bases, with 6 bases left in between. Germline-derived CDR1 and CDR2 are SNHLY and FYNNEI. This chain's CDR3 is CASTSSGANVLTF. In DNA form, the CDR3 reads TGTGCCAGTACTAGCTCTGGGGCCAACGTCCTGACTTTC.

The chain employs TRBV5-6 and TRBJ2-3, with D possibly matching TRBD2 (6 bases). Trimming stripped 1 base from V and 2 bases from J, with 8 bases between. CDR1 SGHDT and CDR2 YYEEEE come from the germline V gene. CDR3 length: 14 residues. The CDR3, as DNA: TGTGCCAGCAGCTTGATGCGGGACACAGATACGCAGTATTTT. Protein product: CASSLMRDTDTQYF.

The chain carries TRBV15 and TRBJ2-1; TRBD1 aligns across 7 bases. Germline CDR1 is LNHNV and CDR2 is YYDKDF (reference sequence). The CDR3 spans 19 residues. With V trimmed by 1 base and J by 7 bases, 19 bases remained unmatched. The CDR3 here is CATSRGGGRSSPRGNEQFF. The CDR3 nucleotides are TGTGCCACCAGCAGAGGAGGGGGCCGGAGTAGTCCGCGCGGGAATGAGCAGTTCTTC.

The chain recombines TRBV29-1 with TRBJ2-2, with 11 bases aligning to TRBD2. J gave up 7 bases and V 1 base, and 5 bases lay outside the gene matches. The germline gives CDR1 SQVTM, CDR2 ANQGSEA. This CDR3 has 15 residues. The DNA for the CDR3 is TGCAGCGTTGAAGTGGGTAGCGGGAGGGTCGGGGAGCTGTTTTTT. Amino acids: CSVEVGSGRVGELFF.

CDR3 sequence: CASMGYLGTEAFF. Here the CDR3 DNA reads TGTGCCAGCATGGGGTATTTGGGGACAGAAGCTTTCTTT. The chain joins TRBV2 to TRBJ1-1; TRBD1 is a possible D gene (6 bases). The CDR3 runs to 13 residues. V was trimmed by 7 bases and J by 8 bases, leaving 17 bases between them. The V gene's germline CDR1 is SNHLY and CDR2 FYNNEI.

This clone appeared once. The rearrangement links TRBV5-1 to TRBJ2-1; 11 bases map to TRBD2. The CDR3 contains 14 residues. J was trimmed by 8 bases and V by 4 bases; bases with no gene match: 5. Germline-derived CDR1 and CDR2 are SGHRS and YFSETQ. This CDR3 is CASSISGGADEQFF. CDR3 nucleotides: TGCGCCAGCAGCATTAGCGGGGGGGCCGATGAGCAGTTCTTC.

The chain employs TRBV5-4 and TRBJ1-4; 8 nucleotides agree with TRBD1. The germline V gene has CDR1 SGHNT and CDR2 YYREEE (reference sequence). The V gene end was trimmed by 0 bases and the J gene end by 7 bases; junction bases not matched to a gene: 2. There are 14 residues in the CDR3. This CDR3 is CASSLATGGEKLFF. CDR3 DNA sequence: TGTGCCAGCAGCTTGGCTACAGGGGGTGAAAAACTGTTTTTT.